This is a list of T cell receptor beta chains from one sample in a study of blood T cell repertoires in COVID-19. Produced via immunoSEQ multiplex PCR; TCRdb's table is partial and in-frame only. This sample has some 210,000 clones; about 90% occur once, and the top ten carry 0.75% to 1%. The specimen sequenced was peripheral blood. The source is a man aged 60-69 years with COVID-19, enrolled during active disease. Each CDR3 is given with its conserved first and last residue. D genes are given only for firm matches. Not all rows give a size; the values are once, few, many and, for expanded clones, a class.

D gene	clone size	J gene	V gene	CDR3 DNA	CDR3 protein
NA	once	TRBJ1-1	TRBV4-2	TGTGCCAGCAGCCAGCAAACAGAGAACACTGAAGCTTTCTTT	CASSQQTENTEAFF
TRBD2	NA	TRBJ2-1	TRBV6-5	TGTGCCAGCAGTTTTAGCGGGAGGGCCCACAATGAGCAGTTCTTC	CASSFSGRAHNEQFF
TRBD1	NA	TRBJ1-5	TRBV19	TGTGCCAGTAGTACCAGGGGGTATCAGCCCCAGCATTTT	CASSTRGYQPQHF
NA	NA	TRBJ2-1	TRBV5-8	TGTGCCAGCAGCTTGAGGGGCAGGCGCGGAGAGCAGTTCTTC	CASSLRGRRGEQFF
TRBD2	NA	TRBJ2-5	TRBV7-9	TGTGCCAGCAGCTTACGGGGGGGCGTAGAGACCCAGTACTTC	CASSLRGGVETQYF
NA	NA	TRBJ2-7	TRBV2	TGTGCCACCGCCTCTGGCAGAGCGACCTACGAGCAGTACTTC	CATASGRATYEQYF
NA	NA	TRBJ2-7	TRBV5-1	TGCGCCAGCAGCTTGAGCGTCGAGCAGTACTTC	CASSLSVEQYF
TRBD1	NA	TRBJ2-2	TRBV24-1	TGTGCCACCAGTGATTCGGGACAGCTTAACACCGGGGAGCTGTTTTTT	CATSDSGQLNTGELFF
NA	NA	TRBJ1-6	TRBV3-1/TRBV3-2	TGTGCCAGCAGCCAAGATGCGGTATATAATTCACCCCTCCACTTT	CASSQDAVYNSPLHF
NA	NA	TRBJ1-1	TRBV27	TGTGCCAGCAGTTTAACAGGGAAACCCCCTGAAGCTTTCTTT	CASSLTGKPPEAFF
TRBD2	NA	TRBJ2-7	TRBV4-2	TGTGCCAGCAGCCAAGCAACTAGCGGGAGTGGCTACGAGCAGTACTTC	CASSQATSGSGYEQYF
TRBD2	NA	TRBJ2-1	TRBV29-1	TGCAGCGTTGCTCTCGGGACTAGCGGGAGTCATGAGCAGTTCTTC	CSVALGTSGSHEQFF
NA	NA	TRBJ2-2	TRBV2	TGTGCCAGCAGTGAGGGGGGCGGGGAGCTGTTTTTT	CASSEGGGELFF
TRBD1	NA	TRBJ1-6	TRBV5-1	TGCGCCAGCAGCTGGACAGGCTATAATTCACCCCTCCACTTT	CASSWTGYNSPLHF
NA	NA	TRBJ2-5	TRBV6-5	TGTGCCAGCAGTTACGGGGCAGTGGGACAAGAGACCCAGTACTTC	CASSYGAVGQETQYF
NA	NA	TRBJ1-1	TRBV7-9	TGTGCCAGCACCTGGACAGCTAACACTGAAGCTTTCTTT	CASTWTANTEAFF
TRBD2	NA	TRBJ2-3	TRBV6-6	TGTGCCAGCAGTCCACCCGATGGGCGGGAGTCAGATACGCAGTATTTT	CASSPPDGRESDTQYF
NA	NA	TRBJ1-3	TRBV30	TGTGCCTGGATGTCCAGGGCTGGAAACACCATATATTTT	CAWMSRAGNTIYF
NA	NA	TRBJ1-1	TRBV30	TGTGCCTGGAGTGTATCCCAGAACACTGAAGCTTTCTTT	CAWSVSQNTEAFF
TRBD1	NA	TRBJ1-6	TRBV7-9	TGTGCCAGCAGCTCGGACAGGGGGCGGGCGGGATCACCCCTCCACTTT	CASSSDRGRAGSPLHF
NA	NA	TRBJ1-2	TRBV6-5	TGTGCCAGCGTATCGAGGGTAGATTATGGCTACACCTTC	CASVSRVDYGYTF
NA	NA	TRBJ2-1	TRBV10-3	TGTGCCATCAGTGAGTCGACAGCCTACAATGAGCAGTTCTTC	CAISESTAYNEQFF
NA	NA	TRBJ1-4	TRBV7-8	TGTGCCAGCAGCTTAGCTGGCAGGGATCTTATGTTTGATGAAAAACTGTTTTTT	CASSLAGRDLMFDEKLFF
NA	once	TRBJ1-2	TRBV30	TGTGCCTGGAGTGTACAGGCAGGGGTAGGCTATGGCTACACCTTC	CAWSVQAGVGYGYTF
NA	once	TRBJ2-3	TRBV27	TGTGCCAGCAGTTTGGCCAGGTCAGATACGCAGTATTTT	CASSLARSDTQYF
NA	NA	TRBJ1-1	TRBV5-8	TGTGCCAGCAGCACAGCAAGGAACACTGAAGCTTTCTTT	CASSTARNTEAFF
TRBD1	NA	TRBJ2-3	TRBV11-2	TGTGCCAGCAGCTTAGGACAGGGCATTAACACAGATACGCAGTATTTT	CASSLGQGINTDTQYF
TRBD1	few	TRBJ1-2	TRBV7-3	TGTGCCAGCAGCCCTGGGACAGGGGCTGGCTACACCTTC	CASSPGTGAGYTF
NA	NA	TRBJ1-6	TRBV5-1	TGCGCCAGCAGCCAGGGCCTCTCCTATAATTCACCCCTCCACTTT	CASSQGLSYNSPLHF
TRBD2	NA	TRBJ2-3	TRBV7-8	TGTGCCAGCAGGCCTACTAGCGGGGGCACAGATACGCAGTATTTT	CASRPTSGGTDTQYF
NA	few	TRBJ2-7	TRBV30	TGTGCCTGGAAGAAGTTGGGAGCCTCTTACGAGCAGTACTTC	CAWKKLGASYEQYF
NA	NA	TRBJ1-2	TRBV3-1/TRBV3-2	TGTGCCAGCAGCTTCTGGGAGTCGGCGTCCGGCTACACCTTC	CASSFWESASGYTF
NA	NA	TRBJ1-6	TRBV18	TGTGCCAGCTCACCTAGCTCCTATAATTCACCCCTCCACTTT	CASSPSSYNSPLHF
TRBD1	NA	TRBJ1-1	TRBV24-1	TGTGCCACCAGTGATCGAGACAGGGTGAACACTGAAGCTTTCTTT	CATSDRDRVNTEAFF
NA	NA	TRBJ2-1	TRBV10-3	TGTGCCATCAGGGACCAACTAGCCTGGACGGAGTTCTTC	CAIRDQLAWTEFF
NA	NA	TRBJ1-2	TRBV29-1	TGCAGCGTTTCGAGGAGGCTCGGCTATGGCTACACCTTC	CSVSRRLGYGYTF
NA	NA	TRBJ1-3	TRBV12-3/TRBV12-4	TGTGCCAGCTTCGGACAGACTGGAAACACCATATATTTT	CASFGQTGNTIYF
TRBD2	NA	TRBJ2-1	TRBV6-2/TRBV6-3	TGTGCTAGCACCCCGGGACTAGCGAGAAATGAGCAGTTCTTC	CASTPGLARNEQFF
TRBD2	NA	TRBJ2-1	TRBV24-1	TGTGCCACCAGTGATTTAGCGGGAGTGGCCTACAATGAGCAGTTCTTC	CATSDLAGVAYNEQFF
TRBD1	NA	TRBJ2-7	TRBV5-1	TGCGCCAGCAGCGACGGACAGGCCTACGAGCAGTACTTC	CASSDGQAYEQYF
TRBD2	NA	TRBJ2-1	TRBV6-4	TGTGCCAGCAGCCCTGCCAGATATAGCGGGAGGACCAATGAGCAGTTCTTC	CASSPARYSGRTNEQFF
NA	NA	TRBJ1-2	TRBV2	TGTGCCAGCAGCCTTGACACACTCAACTATGGCTACACCTTC	CASSLDTLNYGYTF
NA	NA	TRBJ2-2	TRBV9	TGTGCCAGCAGCGTAGAATTAGCGGTGACTCCCGGGGAGCTGTTTTTT	CASSVELAVTPGELFF
NA	NA	TRBJ2-1	TRBV19	TGTGCCAGTAGTATCTTAAGCTCCACCTTTTACAATGAGCAGTTCTTC	CASSILSSTFYNEQFF
NA	NA	TRBJ2-2	TRBV28	TGTGCCAGCAGTTTAGAGCGTGCCCTCAACACCGGGGAGCTGTTTTTT	CASSLERALNTGELFF
TRBD1	NA	TRBJ2-7	TRBV5-4	TGTGCCAGCAGCTTGGACCCCTCCGACAGGGGTAGGTCCTACGAGCAGTACTTC	CASSLDPSDRGRSYEQYF
NA	NA	TRBJ1-1	TRBV18	TGTGCCAGCTCACGGGGGCGCACTGAAGCTTTCTTT	CASSRGRTEAFF
TRBD1	NA	TRBJ1-6	TRBV25-1	TGTGCCAGCAGTGAATGGACGGGACAGGGCACCTCACCCCTCCACTTT	CASSEWTGQGTSPLHF
NA	NA	TRBJ1-3	TRBV14	TGTGCCAGCAGCGAGCAAGGAAACACCATATATTTT	CASSEQGNTIYF